Presented here are 21 T cell receptor beta chains from one specimen sequenced in a study of blood T cell repertoires in COVID-19. Repertoires were generated with immunoSEQ multiplex PCR, while TCRdb's copy carries only in-frame clones and drops some. The sample has around 52,000 clones; approximately 89% are singletons. Source material: peripheral blood. The receptors were gathered from a woman older than 75 with acute or convalescent COVID-19.

The chain links TRBV11-2 to TRBJ1-1; a weak D match, TRBD1 (5 bases). CDR1 and CDR2 (germline): SGHAT, FQNNGV. The CDR3 length is 14 residues. V lost 4 bases and J 4 bases, leaving 13 bases between the germline ends. The CDR3 nucleotides are TGTGCCAGCAGCTCTCAGGGAGGGGTCACTGAAGCTTTCTTT. Protein: CASSSQGGVTEAFF.

The V and J genes are TRBV30 and TRBJ2-7; perhaps TRBD2 as D (6 bases). Germline values: CDR1 GTSNPN, CDR2 SVGIG (reference sequence). V lost 0 bases and J lost 3, with 18 bases in between. The CDR3 runs 16 residues. CDR3 region: CAWSVNGAGSGYEQYF. Written as DNA, the CDR3 is TGTGCCTGGAGTGTAAATGGGGCCGGTAGCGGCTACGAGCAGTACTTC.

The chain joins TRBV5-1 to TRBJ2-2; D uncertain. The CDR3 runs to 15 residues. V was clipped by 4 bases and J by 0 bases, with 10 bases between them. The germline gives CDR1 SGHRS, CDR2 YFSETQ. The CDR3 loop is CASSTITTNTGELFF. CDR3 nucleotide sequence: TGCGCCAGCAGCACGATAACAACGAACACCGGGGAGCTGTTTTTT.

The genes are TRBV11-2 and TRBJ1-1, with D perhaps matching TRBD1 (5 bases). CDR1 is SGHAT and CDR2 is FQNNGV in the germline V gene. Trimming cost V 1 base and J 1 base, with 10 bases left between them. This CDR3 is 15 amino acids long. CDR3 sequence (DNA): TGTGCCAGCAGCTTAGCAGGCAGGGCGAACACTGAAGCTTTCTTT. Its translation is CASSLAGRANTEAFF.

The chain combines TRBV5-1 with TRBJ2-7; 8 bases are shared with TRBD1. V lost 1 base, J lost 3 bases, and 6 bases stayed unmatched. The V gene's germline CDR1 is SGHRS and CDR2 YFSETQ. There are 15 residues in the CDR3. CDR3 DNA sequence: TGCGCCAGCAGCTTGAACGCAGGGGGCGTCTACGAGCAGTACTTC. Translating it yields CASSLNAGGVYEQYF.

The gene calls are TRBV18 and TRBJ2-7; 7 bases are a match to TRBD1. Germline V CDR1 and CDR2: KGHSH, LQKENI. CDR3 length: 13 residues. V shed 5 bases, J shed 2 bases, and the junction held 3 bases outside the gene matches. As DNA, the CDR3 is TGTGCCAGCTCAGAGGGGACAGCCTACGAGCAGTACGTC. This codes for CASSEGTAYEQYV.

This sequence joins TRBV5-4 and TRBJ2-5; TRBD2 agrees at 11 bases. CDR1 and CDR2 from the germline V gene are SGHNT and YYREEE (reference sequence). With 2 bases clipped from V and 5 bases from J, the junction kept 17 bases outside the gene matches. CDR3 length equals 19 residues. CDR3 residues: CASSFGSSGGPASRETQYF. In DNA, the CDR3 is TGTGCCAGCAGCTTCGGGTCTAGCGGGGGGCCCGCTTCCCGTGAGACCCAGTACTTC.

This clone was detected only a few times. The V and J genes are TRBV30 and TRBJ2-2; the D is unclear. The germline gives CDR1 GTSNPN, CDR2 SVGIG (reference sequence). V was cut by 6 bases and J by 1 base, with 12 bases left in between. This CDR3 has 14 amino acids. CDR3 sequence reads: CACSQLRNTGELFF. The CDR3 nucleotides read TGTGCCTGTTCCCAACTTAGGAACACCGGGGAGCTGTTTTTT.

This chain joins TRBV19 and TRBJ2-1; TRBD2 matches at 8 bases. The germline CDR1 and CDR2 sequences are LNHDA and SQIVND (reference sequence). The length of the CDR3 is 17 residues. With V trimmed by 6 bases and J by 2 bases, 12 bases remained unmatched. For the CDR3, the DNA is TGTGCCAGTAGCAAGCGGGGGTTGTCTGTTACCTACAATGAGCAGTTCTTC. Its translation: CASSKRGLSVTYNEQFF. The full variable domain, its missing parts supplied by reference TRBV19 and TRBJ2-1, is DGGITQSPKYLFRKEGQNVTLSCEQNLNHDAMYWYRQDPGQGLRLIYYSQIVNDFQKGDIAEGYSVSREKKESFPLTVTSAQKNPTAFYLCASSKRGLSVTYNEQFFGPGTRLTVL.

This clone was observed a few times. The chain joins TRBV5-1 to TRBJ1-2, with D perhaps TRBD1 (5 bases). Germline CDR1 SGHRS, CDR2 YFSETQ. V dropped 4 bases and J dropped 5 bases, with 12 bases sitting between them. The CDR3 loop spans 13 amino acids. This CDR3 is CASSRQGFYGYTF. The CDR3 bases are TGCGCCAGCAGCCGCCAGGGATTTTATGGCTACACCTTC.

This chain joins TRBV4-1 and TRBJ1-2, with D unclear. The V gene lost 1 base and the J gene lost 8 bases, with 17 bases spanning the gap. Germline values: CDR1 MGHRA, CDR2 YSYEKL. The CDR3 loop spans 15 amino acids. The DNA of the CDR3 is TGCGCCAGCAGCCAAGGTTTAGGTCAGTCTAGAGGCTACACCTTC. Residues: CASSQGLGQSRGYTF.

The chain links TRBV7-2 to TRBJ2-5, with 8 bases matching TRBD1. Germline V gene data show CDR1 as SGHTA and CDR2 as FQGNSA. J gave up 4 bases and V 1 base, and 11 bases lay outside the gene matches. CDR3 length: 17 amino acids. As DNA, the CDR3 is TGTGCCAGCAGCTTAGGGGGATCTCAGGGGGCGCGAGAGACCCAGTACTTC. This codes for CASSLGGSQGARETQYF.

The chain carries TRBV7-8 and TRBJ2-7, with a weak D call TRBD2 (6 bases). The V end was cut by 5 bases, the J end by 2 bases, with 13 bases between. CDR3 length: 14 amino acids. The V gene's germline CDR1 is SGHVS and CDR2 FQNEAQ. The CDR3 here is CASSMWDSTYEQYV. CDR3 bases: TGTGCCAGCAGCATGTGGGACTCGACCTACGAGCAGTACGTC.

This rearrangement joins TRBV19 to TRBJ1-4; D perhaps matches TRBD1 (6 bases). The CDR3 sequence is 15 residues long. V was pared by 7 bases and J by 6 bases, with 18 bases between. Germline values: CDR1 LNHDA, CDR2 SQIVND (reference sequence). The CDR3 bases are TGTGCCAGTACTCCAGGGGACAAGGGGGATGAAAAACTGTTTTTT. This gives the protein CASTPGDKGDEKLFF. Full variable domain (missing parts from reference TRBV19 and TRBJ1-4): DGGITQSPKYLFRKEGQNVTLSCEQNLNHDAMYWYRQDPGQGLRLIYYSQIVNDFQKGDIAEGYSVSREKKESFPLTVTSAQKNPTAFYLCASTPGDKGDEKLFFGSGTQLSVL.

V is TRBV20-1 and J is TRBJ1-2, with D unresolved. CDR3 length: 14 residues. CDR1 is DFQATT and CDR2 is SNEGSKA in the germline V gene (reference sequence). V dropped 3 bases and J dropped 0 bases, with 11 bases sitting between them. The CDR3 is CSASHGVSNYGYTF. CDR3 nucleotide sequence: TGCAGTGCTAGTCACGGGGTTTCTAACTATGGCTACACCTTC.

This chain joins TRBV24-1 and TRBJ2-5; D unclear. V was shortened by 3 bases and J by 0 bases, with 4 bases between the two germline ends. CDR3 length: 13 amino acids. Looked up from germline, CDR1 is KGHDR and CDR2 is SFDVKD. The CDR3 loop is CATSDEYQETQYF. In DNA, the CDR3 is TGTGCCACCAGTGATGAGTACCAAGAGACCCAGTACTTC.

This clone is medium-sized (0.01 to 0.1%) in the sample. The rearrangement links TRBV7-2 to TRBJ1-5, with 7 nucleotides matching TRBD1. V was pared by 1 base and J by 4 bases, with 4 bases of the junction left unmatched. The CDR3 is 15 amino acids. CDR1 and CDR2 from the germline V gene are SGHTA and FQGNSA. This CDR3 is CASSLEQGLNQPQHF. The CDR3 nucleotides read TGTGCCAGCAGCTTAGAACAGGGGCTAAATCAGCCCCAGCATTTT. The full variable domain, its missing parts supplied by reference TRBV7-2 and TRBJ1-5, is GAGVSQSPSNKVTEKGKDVELRCDPISGHTALYWYRQSLGQGLEFLIYFQGNSAPDKSGLPSDRFSAERTGGSVSTLTIQRTQQEDSAVYLCASSLEQGLNQPQHFGDGTRLSIL.

The gene calls are TRBV24-1 and TRBJ2-5; 9 positions agree with TRBD1. Germline-derived CDR1 and CDR2 are KGHDR and SFDVKD. V was clipped by 7 bases and J by 1 base; unmatched bases: 9. This CDR3 contains 16 residues. The CDR3 loop is CATSATRDRAQETQYF. CDR3 nucleotides: TGTGCCACCAGCGCGACCAGGGACAGGGCCCAAGAGACCCAGTACTTC.

This chain links TRBV7-9 with TRBJ2-7; the D gene is possibly TRBD2 (5 bases). CDR3 size: 13 residues. Germline V gene lookup returns CDR1 SEHNR and CDR2 FQNEAQ (reference sequence). Trimming removed 4 bases at V and 0 bases at J, with 7 bases between. CDR3 protein: CASSSAGSYEQYF. DNA for the CDR3: TGTGCCAGCAGCTCGGCGGGCTCCTACGAGCAGTACTTC.

The rearrangement links TRBV2 to TRBJ2-2; D call uncertain. V was clipped by 2 bases and J by 5 bases, with 15 bases between them. This CDR3 is 16 amino acids long. Germline V lookup: CDR1 SNHLY, CDR2 FYNNEI. Written as DNA, the CDR3 is TGTGCCAGCAGTGAATTAAGTCTATCCGGTACCGGGGAGCTGTTTTTT. Its translation is CASSELSLSGTGELFF.

The chain links TRBV3-1 (or the pseudogene TRBV3-2) to TRBJ2-3, with 10 bases aligning to TRBD2. The CDR3 is 15 amino acids. The V gene end was trimmed by 6 bases and the J gene end by 2 bases; junction bases not matched to a gene: 5. Per the germline V gene, CDR1 is LGHDT and CDR2 is YNNKEL (reference sequence). Written as DNA, the CDR3 is TGTGCCAGCAGTCTACTAGCGGGGACCACAGATACGCAGTATTTT. As protein: CASSLLAGTTDTQYF.